The rows below give T cell receptor beta chains drawn from one sample of a study of memory CD8 T cells in hepatitis C reinfection. The repertoire was sequenced with immunoSEQ multiplex PCR; TCRdb's copy has only in-frame clones and lacks some. Here the sample spans 40,000 to 45,000 clones, 85% to 90% being singletons. Specimen: naive CD8+ T cells sorted from blood. These receptors all stem from a man aged 18 to 30 with hepatitis C virus infection. CDR3s include the opening cysteine and the closing phenylalanine or tryptophan.

cdr3_length v_call cdr3_aa
13 TRBV7-2 CASSRLDGGELFF
18 TRBV7-6 CASSSTGTSGPNTGELFF
13 TRBV2 CASAGTNYNEQFF
13 TRBV5-5 CASSQGANSPLHF
13 TRBV27 CASRSSGITEAFF
13 TRBV29-1 CSVRDNSNTEAFF
13 TRBV2 CASETGYNSPLHF
14 TRBV4-3 CASSPESSTDTQYF
11 TRBV29-1 CSVGTGYEQYF
16 TRBV7-6 CASSLGPGQGLNEQYF
17 TRBV27 CASSRVASGANTGELFF
14 TRBV7-9 CASSQTKEYSPLHF
15 TRBV6-6 CASSYSAGSQETQYF
13 TRBV6-5 CASSYEGNTEAFF
15 TRBV13 CASRDRDSPRETQYF
13 TRBV11-1 CASSTTGYETQYF
15 TRBV5-6 CASSPSGGPYNEQFF
14 TRBV5-6 CASSLQGGGQPQHF
11 TRBV19 CASSITYGYTF
15 TRBV6-6 CASTLPSDRQDGYTF
10 TRBV6-1 CASGRNEQYF
16 TRBV1 CTSSQAFAGSSYEQYF
17 TRBV10-1 CASSESPTDSPQETQYF
16 TRBV14 CASSQDPTQGGSPLHF